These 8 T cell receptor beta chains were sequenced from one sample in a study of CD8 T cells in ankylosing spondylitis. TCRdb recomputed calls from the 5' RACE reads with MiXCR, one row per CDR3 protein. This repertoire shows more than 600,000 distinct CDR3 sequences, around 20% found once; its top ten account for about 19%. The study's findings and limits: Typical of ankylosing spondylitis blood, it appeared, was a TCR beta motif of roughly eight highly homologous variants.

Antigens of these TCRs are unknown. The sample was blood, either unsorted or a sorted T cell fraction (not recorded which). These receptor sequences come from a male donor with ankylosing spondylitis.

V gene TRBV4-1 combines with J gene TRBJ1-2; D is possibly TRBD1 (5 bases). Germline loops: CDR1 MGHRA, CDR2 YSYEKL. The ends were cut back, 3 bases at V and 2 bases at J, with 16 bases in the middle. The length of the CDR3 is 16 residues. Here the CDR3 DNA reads TGCGCCAGCAGCCAGTCAGGGAGCGGAGAGAACTATGGCTACACCTTC. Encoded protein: CASSQSGSGENYGYTF.

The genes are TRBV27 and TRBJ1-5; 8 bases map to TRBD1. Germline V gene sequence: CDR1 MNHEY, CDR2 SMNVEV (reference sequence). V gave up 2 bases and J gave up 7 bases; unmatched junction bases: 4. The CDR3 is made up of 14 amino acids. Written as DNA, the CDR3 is TGTGCCAGCAGTTTAAGGACAGGGATACAGCCCCAGCATTTT. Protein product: CASSLRTGIQPQHF.

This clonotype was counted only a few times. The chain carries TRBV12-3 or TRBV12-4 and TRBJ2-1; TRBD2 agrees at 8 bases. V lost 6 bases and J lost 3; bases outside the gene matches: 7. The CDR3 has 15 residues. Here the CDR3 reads CASSSSGTIYNEQFF. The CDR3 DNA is TGTGCCAGCAGCAGTAGCGGGACGATCTACAATGAGCAGTTCTTC.

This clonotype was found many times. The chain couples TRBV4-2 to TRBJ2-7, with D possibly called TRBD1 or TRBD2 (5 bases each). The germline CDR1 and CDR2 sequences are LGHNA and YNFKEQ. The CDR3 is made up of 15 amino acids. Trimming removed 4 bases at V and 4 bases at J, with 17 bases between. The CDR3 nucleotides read TGTGCCAGCAGCCGCAGGGACGGCGACTCTTACGAGCAGTACTTC. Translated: CASSRRDGDSYEQYF.

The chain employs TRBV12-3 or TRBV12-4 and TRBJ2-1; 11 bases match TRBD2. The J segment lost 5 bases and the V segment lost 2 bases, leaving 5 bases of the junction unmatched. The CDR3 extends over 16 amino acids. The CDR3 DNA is TGTGCCAGCAGTTTAAGACTAGCGGGGCCCAACAATGAGCAGTTCTTC. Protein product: CASSLRLAGPNNEQFF.

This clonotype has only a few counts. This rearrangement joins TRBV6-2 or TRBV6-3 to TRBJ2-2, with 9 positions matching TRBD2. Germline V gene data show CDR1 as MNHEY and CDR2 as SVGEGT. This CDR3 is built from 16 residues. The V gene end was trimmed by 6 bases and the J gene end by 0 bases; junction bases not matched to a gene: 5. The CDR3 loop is CASSRLAGPNTGELFF. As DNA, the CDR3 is TGTGCCAGCAGCCGCCTAGCGGGACCGAACACCGGGGAGCTGTTTTTT.

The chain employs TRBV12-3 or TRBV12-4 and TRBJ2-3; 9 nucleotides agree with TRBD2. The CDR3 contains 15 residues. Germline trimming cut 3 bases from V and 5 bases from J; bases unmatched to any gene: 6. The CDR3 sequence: CASSFRLAGVDTQYF. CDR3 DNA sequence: TGTGCCAGCAGTTTTAGGTTAGCGGGAGTAGATACGCAGTATTTT.

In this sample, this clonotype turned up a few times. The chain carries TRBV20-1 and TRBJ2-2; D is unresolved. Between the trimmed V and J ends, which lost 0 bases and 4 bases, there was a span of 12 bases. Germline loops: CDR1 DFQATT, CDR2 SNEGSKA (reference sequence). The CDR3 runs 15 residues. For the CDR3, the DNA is TGCAGTGCTAGAGAGGGTCTTGGGTTCACCGGGGAGCTGTTTTTT. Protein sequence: CSAREGLGFTGELFF.